This entry is about one T cell receptor beta chain. Its antigen is still unknown. At the DNA level, this CDR3 is encoded by other sequences in the same sample as well. What was sequenced were expressed TCRB transcripts, since all of the isolated RNA had been reverse transcribed. The table came from immunoSEQ multiplex PCR; TCRdb's copy has only in-frame clones and leaves some out. The sample carries under 850,000 clones, around 15% recorded once. The record originates from a study of beta chain features in type 1 diabetes. Whole-study results and caveats: In all four CD4+ subsets, TCRB CDR3 length was significantly, moderately reduced in type 1 diabetes.

From germline, CDR1 is MNHEY and CDR2 SMNVEV (reference sequence). The CDR3 is made up of 13 amino acids. V gave up 3 bases and J gave up 1 base, with 6 bases separating them. The chain joins TRBV27 to TRBJ1-2; D might be TRBD1 (6 bases). The TCR originated in a man younger than 30 with type 1 diabetes. Sequencing was done on a sample of naive CD4+ T cells from blood. CDR3 region: CASSFRGNYGYTF. The CDR3 DNA is TGTGCCAGCAGTTTCAGGGGTAACTATGGCTACACCTTC.